The rows below give T cell receptor beta chains drawn from one sample of a study of cytomegalovirus exposure and HLA in healthy donors. Sequencing used immunoSEQ multiplex PCR; TCRdb keeps in-frame clones, though not all of them. The sample includes 200,000 to 250,000 clones, around 89% of them seen just once. Material: PBMCs. The receptors were sampled from a woman younger than 35 in good health and CMV-seronegative. The CDR3 runs from the conserved cysteine through the conserved F or W. D genes are given only for firm matches. Rows give clone size only sometimes, using once, few, many, or a class for an expanded clone.

18	-	TRBV9	TRBJ2-2	TRBD2	CASSVRSSGRELAGELFF	TGTGCCAGCAGCGTACGGTCCAGCGGGAGAGAATTAGCCGGGGAGCTGTTTTTT
16	-	TRBV7-6	TRBJ1-4	-	CASTLSAWGANEKLFF	TGTGCCAGCACCCTCAGCGCGTGGGGAGCTAATGAAAAACTGTTTTTT
16	-	TRBV4-1	TRBJ2-5	TRBD2	CASSQRMLAVQETQYF	TGCGCCAGCAGCCAGAGGATGCTAGCGGTACAAGAGACCCAGTACTTC
15	-	TRBV9	TRBJ2-5	TRBD2	CASSVGGTSRETQYF	TGTGCCAGCAGCGTAGGGGGGACTAGCCGGGAGACCCAGTACTTC
13	once	TRBV6-5	TRBJ1-1	-	CASSHGQTTEAFF	TGTGCCAGCAGCCATGGACAGACCACTGAAGCTTTCTTT
15	-	TRBV6-5	TRBJ1-1	-	CASSYGRSMNTEAFF	TGTGCCAGCAGCTACGGAAGGAGCATGAACACTGAAGCTTTCTTT
15	-	TRBV27	TRBJ1-1	-	CASSLRVIPNTEAFF	TGTGCCAGCAGTTTAAGAGTCATACCCAACACTGAAGCTTTCTTT
12	-	TRBV18	TRBJ1-2	TRBD1	CASSPAGGGYTF	TGTGCCAGCTCACCGGCAGGGGGCGGCTACACCTTC
14	-	TRBV7-2	TRBJ2-7	-	CASSSASGPYEQYF	TGTGCCAGCAGCTCAGCATCGGGTCCCTACGAGCAGTACTTC
15	-	TRBV18	TRBJ1-2	TRBD1	CASSPNLGQGGGYTF	TGTGCCAGCTCACCAAACCTCGGACAGGGGGGAGGCTACACCTTC
12	-	TRBV6-1	TRBJ1-2	TRBD1	CASSAQGDGYTF	TGTGCCAGCAGTGCCCAGGGGGACGGCTACACCTTC
13	-	TRBV6-5	TRBJ1-6	-	CASRSRENSPLHF	TGTGCCAGCAGGTCCCGGGAGAATTCACCCCTCCACTTT
15	-	TRBV2	TRBJ2-7	-	CASSDQALGTYEQYF	TGTGCCAGCAGTGATCAGGCCCTGGGCACCTACGAGCAGTACTTC
13	-	TRBV19	TRBJ1-1	-	CAIWRGDGTEAFF	TGTGCCATTTGGCGGGGAGATGGCACTGAAGCTTTCTTT
13	-	TRBV30	TRBJ2-7	-	CAWSAAGVGEQYF	TGTGCCTGGAGTGCGGCAGGGGTTGGCGAGCAGTACTTC
12	few	TRBV19	TRBJ2-1	-	CASSIGFGEQFF	TGTGCCAGTAGTATAGGATTCGGTGAGCAGTTCTTC
13	-	TRBV19	TRBJ1-3	-	CASRISSGNTIYF	TGTGCCAGTAGGATATCTTCTGGAAACACCATATATTTT
19	-	TRBV18	TRBJ2-5	TRBD1	CASSPLLKNRGTKQETQYF	TGTGCCAGCTCACCACTTCTTAAGAACAGGGGGACGAAACAAGAGACCCAGTACTTC
13	-	TRBV6-5	TRBJ1-6	-	CASSYSAGSPLHF	TGTGCCAGCAGTTACTCGGCGGGTTCACCCCTCCACTTT